Listed here is a single T cell receptor (beta chain). The antigen it binds to is not known. Within one base of it there is no much larger clone, and no base qualities were kept. This entry belongs to a study of PD-1 blockade in classical Hodgkin lymphoma (dated by TCRdb to 2018 to 2020). In terms of the full investigation: Nivolumab dosing was 3 mg/kg intravenously every 2 weeks, continuing until either disease progression or unacceptable toxicity. The study used CyTOF and TCR beta sequencing to define a peripheral blood immune signature of response to PD-1 blockade in classical Hodgkin lymphoma.

The Qiagen DNeasy kit was used to extract genomic DNA from unsorted PBMCs and from the negatively selected CD4+ and CD8+ fractions. TCR beta CDR3 regions were amplified by immunoSEQ multiplex PCR using primers annealing to V and J segments. A synthetic immune receptor repertoire was used to minimize amplification bias, and any remaining bias was removed computationally after sequencing. Turning to the authors' computational methods: Custom Python scripts were used to quantify repertoire diversity as the Shannon entropy index. Unsorted, CD4+ and CD8+ repertoires were analyzed separately, except in combined analyses where CD4+ and CD8+ sequences were merged in silico. Clonal expansion was defined as a frequency increase of at least 2-fold after treatment compared with C1D1, and clones undetected at baseline were assigned a pseudocount of 0.5. Clones with 0 or 1 copy at C1D1 were classified as singleton clones, and clones with 2 or more copies were classified as non-singleton clones. Clones expanded in unsorted samples were assigned a CD4+, CD8+ or unknown annotation through matching of protein sequences in sorted samples from the same patient. Wilcoxon tests on paired samples were used to test diversity changes from C1D1 to C4D1. This is the immuneACCESS table as TCRdb keeps it, with only in-frame sequences that have V and J called. A part of the clones is gone; compared with another copy, unresolved V genes explain less than half, and the rest is unexplained. V, J and clone size reflect that table, while D and trimming were determined from the DNA. A total of 20,000 to 30,000 clones appear in this sample, about four fifths of them only once. The top ten clonotypes cover 7.5% to 9.5% of the sample.

The CDR3 covers 15 residues, taking in both the cysteine and the phenylalanine. Only the CDR3 region is kept as DNA, spanning 45 bases read in frame from base 1. CDR1 SGDLS and CDR2 YYNGEE were looked up in the germline V gene. V sheds 0 bases and J sheds 1 base, leaving 9 bases between their ends. General conclusions and limits of the study: Lower diversity was seen in patients whose nivolumab began less than 1 year after ASCT, and these patients were left out of later analyses so that immune reconstitution would not confound the results. Among trial patients, those achieving complete response had baseline diversity similar to that of newly diagnosed patients, while diversity was significantly lower in partial responders and progressors. Only a single clinical trial cohort was studied, and what caused the repertoire differences, possibly disease activity or prior therapy, remained undefined. Baseline TCR diversity was reported as lower in newly diagnosed patients than in healthy donors, and lower still in relapsed/refractory patients. CD4+ but not CD8+ TCR diversity rose significantly by C4D1 (p=0.0027 vs p=0.16), most apparent in complete responders (p=0.02).

Interpreted using the paper, the time point label stands for: cycle 2 day 1 (C2D1) of nivolumab. Every trial patient had relapsed after autologous stem cell transplantation, and cohorts A, B and C differed in prior brentuximab vedotin exposure. The trial cohort included 55 to 65 patients with relapsed/refractory classical Hodgkin lymphoma, and each patient had a best overall response of complete response, partial response or progressive disease. In the multi-cohort phase II CheckMate 205 trial, trial patients received single-agent nivolumab. An independent review committee assessed best overall response by applying the 2007 International Working Group response criteria. Trial PBMCs were collected just before the start of nivolumab (C1D1) and during therapy at cycle 2 day 1 and cycle 4 day 1. Peripheral blood was collected in 8 mL Vacutainer Cell Preparation Tubes, from which PBMCs were isolated by centrifugation and then cryopreserved.

The TCR originated in a human donor with classical Hodgkin lymphoma. Recombination linked TRBV9 to TRBJ2-3; the D segment is perhaps TRBD1 or TRBD2, each sharing 5 matched bases. Material: peripheral blood mononuclear cells (PBMCs), obtained before the second cycle of nivolumab. The nucleotides read TGTGCCAGCAGCGTAGTGGGGCGGGGCACAGATACGCAGTATTTT. Its translation is CASSVVGRGTDTQYF. The full variable domain, with segments outside the CDR3 supplied by the reference TRBV9 and TRBJ2-3 proteins, appears as DSGVTQTPKHLITATGQRVTLRCSPRSGDLSVYWYQQSLDQGLQFLIQYYNGEERAKGNILERFSAQQFPDLHSELNLSSLELGDSALYFCASSVVGRGTDTQYFGPGTRLTVL.